Following are 3 T cell receptor beta chains from one sample sequenced in a study of OX40 agonist ivuxolimab in advanced cancers. The method was immunoSEQ multiplex PCR; TCRdb's version includes in-frame clones alone and lacks a portion of them. The sample carries 45,000 to 50,000 clones, roughly 93% recorded once. The sequencing here drew on CD4+ or CD8+ T cells sorted from blood, taken in a trial of the OX40 agonist ivuxolimab. These receptors were obtained from an adult with an advanced solid tumor such as melanoma, head and neck, liver or kidney cancer.

V gene TRBV6-1 combines with J gene TRBJ2-3; the D call may be TRBD1 or TRBD2 (6 bases each). V lost 1 base and J 1 base, leaving 12 bases between the germline ends. CDR1 and CDR2 (germline): MNHNS, SASEGT. The length of the CDR3 is 16 residues. The CDR3 bases are TGTGCCAGCAGTGAAGGATCCGGGGGCGGCACAGATACGCAGTATTTT. Its protein is CASSEGSGGGTDTQYF.

The chain employs TRBV28 and TRBJ1-2, with 9 positions matching TRBD1. Per germline, CDR1 MDHEN and CDR2 SYDVKM. CDR3 length: 14 amino acids. After removal of 5 bases from V and 2 bases from J, the junction contained 3 bases not matched to a gene. The CDR3 spells CASSPGTGNYGYTF. In DNA form, the CDR3 reads TGTGCCAGCAGTCCAGGGACAGGGAACTATGGCTACACCTTC.

This sequence joins TRBV11-2 and TRBJ2-7; 8 bases match TRBD1. Germline CDR1 and CDR2: SGHAT and FQNNGV. Trimming removed 3 bases from V and 4 bases from J; junction bases left unmatched: 5. The CDR3 extends over 14 amino acids. The CDR3 loop reads CASSFVGTGYEQYF. The CDR3, as DNA: TGTGCCAGCAGCTTTGTCGGGACAGGTTACGAGCAGTACTTC.